These 25 T cell receptor beta chains originate from one sample sequenced in a study of T cell responses to AZD1222 COVID-19 vaccine. The table came from immunoSEQ multiplex PCR; TCRdb's copy has only in-frame clones and leaves some out. The repertoire holds around 180,000 clones, with about 91% as singletons. The sample here was peripheral blood, taken on day 0 of AZD1222 vaccination. These TCRs come from an adult in good health.

The chain couples TRBV5-5 to TRBJ1-1, with 7 bases aligning to TRBD1. The CDR3 runs 15 residues. The germline CDR1 and CDR2 sequences are SGHKS and YYEKEE (reference sequence). Losses at the gene ends were 5 bases for V and 3 bases for J; bases not matched to a gene: 10. CDR3 amino acids: CASRGQGGRDTEAFF. The CDR3 DNA reads TGTGCCAGCAGGGGTCAGGGGGGACGCGACACTGAAGCTTTCTTT.

The gene calls are TRBV9 and TRBJ1-1; D is possibly TRBD1 (5 bases). Trimming stripped 0 bases from V and 5 bases from J, with 20 bases between. Germline loops: CDR1 SGDLS, CDR2 YYNGEE. The CDR3 consists of 17 residues. The CDR3 nucleotides read TGTGCCAGCAGCGTAGCTATGGGAACAGGATCTAAAACTGAAGCTTTCTTT. Translating it yields CASSVAMGTGSKTEAFF.

The chain employs TRBV5-4 and TRBJ2-7, with 7 bases matching TRBD2. Losses at the gene ends were 2 bases for V and 0 bases for J; bases not matched to a gene: 5. The CDR3 loop spans 15 amino acids. Germline V lookup: CDR1 SGHNT, CDR2 YYREEE (reference sequence). Here the CDR3 reads CASSLAGPISYEQYF. CDR3 sequence (DNA): TGTGCCAGCAGCTTAGCGGGGCCGATCTCCTACGAGCAGTACTTC.

V gene TRBV14 combines with J gene TRBJ1-2; D not certain. The CDR3 has 12 residues. V lost 1 base and J 7 bases, leaving 7 bases between the germline ends. The germline V gene encodes CDR1 SGHDN and CDR2 FVKESK. This chain's CDR3 is CASSQAASGYTF. Written as DNA, the CDR3 is TGTGCCAGCAGCCAAGCCGCTAGTGGCTACACCTTC.

This clone appeared a single time. This rearrangement joins TRBV19 to TRBJ2-2; D unresolved. This CDR3 spans 13 amino acids. CDR1 and CDR2 from the germline V gene are LNHDA and SQIVND (reference sequence). With 8 bases removed from V and 5 bases from J, the gap between germline ends came to 12 bases. The CDR3 nucleotides read TGTGCCAGTCGGACGCACGGGACCGGGGAGCTGTTTTTT. Translation: CASRTHGTGELFF.

The chain is built from TRBV5-6 and TRBJ2-5, with D hard to call. This CDR3 comprises 11 residues. Trimming left V 4 bases short and J 5 bases short, with 6 bases between. CDR1 and CDR2 from the germline V gene are SGHDT and YYEEEE. The CDR3 sequence is CASSRSETQYF. The CDR3 coding sequence is TGTGCCAGCAGCCGTTCGGAGACCCAGTACTTC.

The chain links TRBV28 to TRBJ2-1, with TRBD2 matching 11 bases. Germline V gene sequence: CDR1 MDHEN, CDR2 SYDVKM. The CDR3 contains 14 residues. The ends lost 6 bases at V and 4 bases at J; junction bases unmatched: 2. This chain's CDR3 is CASSLAGGYNEQFF. CDR3 in DNA: TGTGCCAGCAGCTTAGCGGGGGGGTACAATGAGCAGTTCTTC. The full variable domain, completed using reference TRBV28 and TRBJ2-1, is DVKVTQSSRYLVKRTGEKVFLECVQDMDHENMFWYRQDPGLGLRLIYFSYDVKMKEKGDIPEGYSVSREKKERFSLILESASTNQTSMYLCASSLAGGYNEQFFGPGTRLTVL.

CDR3 sequence reads: CASRVSTGELFF. In nucleotides, the CDR3 is TGTGCCAGCAGGGTGTCCACCGGGGAGCTGTTTTTT. The chain is built from TRBV28 and TRBJ2-2; no reliable D call. Germline V CDR1 and CDR2: MDHEN, SYDVKM. Between the trimmed V and J ends, which lost 6 bases and 4 bases, there was a span of 6 bases. This CDR3 has 12 amino acids. The complete variable domain, with remaining parts taken from reference TRBV28 and TRBJ2-2, reads DVKVTQSSRYLVKRTGEKVFLECVQDMDHENMFWYRQDPGLGLRLIYFSYDVKMKEKGDIPEGYSVSREKKERFSLILESASTNQTSMYLCASRVSTGELFFGEGSRLTVL.

This sequence joins TRBV18 and TRBJ1-2; TRBD1 might be the D (5 bases). The V gene's germline CDR1 is KGHSH and CDR2 LQKENI. V shed 0 bases and J shed 4 bases, with 21 bases lying between them. This CDR3 has 18 amino acids. The CDR3 loop is CASSPPPQGRTWGYGYTF. The CDR3 DNA sequence: TGTGCCAGCTCACCACCGCCTCAGGGACGGACCTGGGGCTATGGCTACACCTTC.

The chain combines TRBV2 with TRBJ1-2; D perhaps matches TRBD1 (5 bases). The length of the CDR3 is 13 residues. Germline V lookup: CDR1 SNHLY, CDR2 FYNNEI. V was clipped by 7 bases and J by 5 bases, with 14 bases between them. In DNA, the CDR3 is TGTGCCAGCAAGGCAGGGCCGGATTATGGCTACACCTTC. This translates into CASKAGPDYGYTF. Looking up the rest from reference TRBV2 and TRBJ1-2 gives the full variable domain: EPEVTQTPSHQVTQMGQEVILRCVPISNHLYFYWYRQILGQKVEFLVSFYNNEISEKSEIFDDQFSVERPDGSNFTLKIRSTKLEDSAMYFCASKAGPDYGYTFGSGTRLTVV.

The CDR3 spells CATSDLVVSTDTQYF. The CDR3 region has the DNA TGTGCCACCAGTGATTTGGTAGTTTCCACAGATACGCAGTATTTT. V gene TRBV24-1 combines with J gene TRBJ2-3, with unresolved D. This CDR3 has 15 residues. Deletions cut 0 bases from V and 2 bases from J, with 8 bases between. The germline V gene encodes CDR1 KGHDR and CDR2 SFDVKD.

The chain has TRBV6-2 or TRBV6-3 and TRBJ1-4; D not resolved. The CDR3 length is 11 residues. Germline V gives CDR1 MNHEY, CDR2 SVGEGT. Trimming took off 3 bases at V and 10 bases at J, with 6 bases between the two ends. The CDR3 sequence is CASSYEGKLFF. CDR3 sequence (DNA): TGTGCCAGCAGTTATGAAGGAAAACTGTTTTTT.

This clone was seen just once. The chain carries TRBV4-3 and TRBJ2-3; 14 bases are a match to TRBD2. The CDR3 runs to 19 residues. Trimming took 0 bases from V and 2 from J; bases not matched to a gene: 7. CDR1 and CDR2 (germline): LGHNA, YSLEER. The CDR3 nucleotides read TGCGCCAGCAGCCAAGACCGCCCGACTAGCGGGGGGGTCACAGATACGCAGTATTTT. Translating gives CASSQDRPTSGGVTDTQYF.

V gene TRBV7-2 combines with J gene TRBJ2-5; D remains unclear. The CDR3 runs to 13 residues. The V and J ends lost 3 bases and 4 bases respectively, with 9 bases between them. CDR1 and CDR2 (germline): SGHTA, FQGNSA. This CDR3 reads CASSLQVRETQYF. The CDR3 DNA reads TGTGCCAGCAGCTTGCAGGTGCGAGAGACCCAGTACTTC.

For the CDR3, the DNA is TGTGCCAGCAGCAAAGAGGCCCTAAAGGGAGCTTTCTTT. Translated, it gives CASSKEALKGAFF. The chain is built from TRBV21-1 and TRBJ1-1. TRBV21-1 constitutes a pseudogene. The CDR3 is 13 residues long.

The chain carries TRBV7-9 and TRBJ1-1, with TRBD1 identical over 7 bases. The CDR3 sequence is 14 residues long. Trimming took 3 bases from V and 4 from J; bases not matched to a gene: 5. Germline V CDR1 and CDR2: SEHNR, FQNEAQ (reference sequence). CDR3 nucleotide sequence: TGTGCCAGCAGCTTTCAGGGGGTAGGCACTGAAGCTTTCTTT. It yields the protein CASSFQGVGTEAFF.

The chain recombines TRBV28 with TRBJ2-7, with D unresolved. CDR1 is MDHEN and CDR2 is SYDVKM in the germline V gene. This CDR3 is 11 amino acids long. With 3 bases removed from V and 6 bases from J, the gap between germline ends came to 6 bases. In DNA, the CDR3 is TGTGCCAGCAGTTTTAGGGCCGAGCAGTACTTC. Encoded protein: CASSFRAEQYF.

The chain uses TRBV15 and TRBJ2-7, with 7 bases matching TRBD1. J gave up 2 bases and V 3 bases, and 1 base lay outside the gene matches. Germline loops: CDR1 LNHNV, CDR2 YYDKDF (reference sequence). The CDR3 runs 13 residues. The CDR3 region is CATSRGQTYEQYF. CDR3 coding DNA: TGTGCCACCAGCAGGGGACAGACCTACGAGCAGTACTTC.

The J gene is TRBJ2-3, the V gene TRBV7-9; D is possibly TRBD1 (6 bases). Trimming pared 5 bases from V and 0 bases from J, leaving 21 bases between. The CDR3 runs 18 residues. Germline V gene sequence: CDR1 SEHNR, CDR2 FQNEAQ (reference sequence). For the CDR3, the DNA is TGTGCCAGCAGCCCACGAACCCTGGACAGCCTAAGCACAGATACGCAGTATTTT. This sequence encodes CASSPRTLDSLSTDTQYF.

The V and J genes are TRBV14 and TRBJ1-2, with 7 bases fitting TRBD1. The V gene's germline CDR1 is SGHDN and CDR2 FVKESK. The CDR3 is 16 residues long. The junction had 7 bases not matched to a gene; V was cut back by 2 bases and J by 1 base. In nucleotides, the CDR3 is TGTGCCAGCAGCCAAACCCCGACAGGGAGTAACTATGGCTACACCTTC. This translates into CASSQTPTGSNYGYTF.

V and J are TRBV27 and TRBJ2-7; D unresolved. There are 14 residues in the CDR3. The V gene's germline CDR1 is MNHEY and CDR2 SMNVEV (reference sequence). The V end lost 6 bases, the J end lost 7 bases, and 19 bases lay between the germline ends. The CDR3 DNA follows: TGTGCCAGCAGCATCCGCCTACTAATGGGGGAGCAGTACTTC. This translates into CASSIRLLMGEQYF.

Note on this clone: This sample also contains other DNA sequences that code for the same CDR3. The V gene is TRBV9, the J gene TRBJ1-1; 7 nucleotides align to TRBD1. CDR3 length equals 15 residues. The J segment lost 5 bases and the V segment lost 0 bases, leaving 7 bases of the junction unmatched. The V gene's germline CDR1 is SGDLS and CDR2 YYNGEE. This chain's CDR3 is CASSVARDRRTEAFF. The CDR3 DNA reads as TGTGCCAGCAGCGTAGCTAGGGACAGAAGAACTGAAGCTTTCTTT.

The V and J genes are TRBV18 and TRBJ1-5; D is possibly TRBD1 (5 bases). Trimming removed 3 bases from V and 2 bases from J, with 14 bases in between. The CDR3 contains 16 residues. In germline, CDR1 is KGHSH, CDR2 LQKENI. Here the CDR3 reads CASSPSGGLGNQPQHF. Here the CDR3 DNA reads TGTGCCAGCTCACCTTCGGGGGGACTCGGCAATCAGCCCCAGCATTTT.

This chain links TRBV7-8 with TRBJ1-1; D not resolved. Germline V gene lookup returns CDR1 SGHVS and CDR2 FQNEAQ. The CDR3 extends over 13 amino acids. Trimming left V 2 bases short and J 4 bases short, with 8 bases between. Here the CDR3 DNA reads TGTGCCAGCAGCTTATTTCCCGCCACTGAAGCTTTCTTT. Protein product: CASSLFPATEAFF. Together with reference TRBV7-8 and TRBJ1-1, the CDR3 gives the full variable domain: GAGVSQSPRYKVAKRGQDVALRCDPISGHVSLFWYQQALGQGPEFLTYFQNEAQLDKSGLPSDRFFAERPEGSVSTLKIQRTQQEDSAVYLCASSLFPATEAFFGQGTRLTVV.

V and J are TRBV28 and TRBJ1-1, with 9 bases fitting TRBD1. The CDR3 totals 13 residues. Germline loops: CDR1 MDHEN, CDR2 SYDVKM. V was pared by 10 bases and J by 6 bases, with 9 bases of the junction left unmatched. CDR3 loop: CATRGGTGPEAFF. The CDR3 bases are TGTGCCACTAGAGGGGGGACAGGGCCTGAAGCTTTCTTT.